Listed below are T cell receptor beta chains from one sample, sequenced in a study of blood T cell repertoires in COVID-19. The data were produced by immunoSEQ multiplex PCR, yet TCRdb's version contains in-frame clones alone and is incomplete. Of 85,000 or so clones detected, 75% to 90% appear once; the ten largest clones hold about 30%. Sequencing was done on a sample of peripheral blood. The receptors come from a man aged 45 to 65 with active or convalescent COVID-19. The CDR3 runs from the conserved cysteine through the conserved F or W. The D gene is left open where the match is weak. Only part of the rows carry a size: once, few, many, or a class if the clone is expanded.

>TRBD2|TRBJ2-7|.|TRBV5-1
TGCGCCAGCAGCCTATGGGGAGCGGGGGGAGCGGACGAGCAGTACTTC
CASSLWGAGGADEQYF
>.|TRBJ1-3|once|TRBV7-2
TGTGCCAGCAGCTTAGGGACATCGCCCTCTGGAAACACCATATATTTT
CASSLGTSPSGNTIYF
>.|TRBJ2-7|.|TRBV28
TGTGCCAGCAGAGATGGACAGATACCCTACGAGCAGTACTTC
CASRDGQIPYEQYF
>TRBD1|TRBJ2-5|.|TRBV28
TGTGCCAGCAGTTTACCCGGGACAGATCAAGAGACCCAGTACTTC
CASSLPGTDQETQYF
>TRBD2|TRBJ2-1|few|TRBV5-5
TGTGCCAGCATACTAGCGGGAGCCCCCTACAATGAGCAGTTCTTC
CASILAGAPYNEQFF
>.|TRBJ2-5|.|TRBV20-1
TGCAGTGCTAGTTCCGGCCAAGAGACCCAGTACTTC
CSASSGQETQYF
>TRBD2|TRBJ2-1|.|TRBV20-1
TGCAGTGCTAGTCTAGCGGGAGCATTGGAGCAGTTCTTC
CSASLAGALEQFF
>TRBD2|TRBJ2-7|few|TRBV18
TGTGCCAGCTCACCAAGGACTAGCGGGCTGACTTCCTACGAGCAGTACTTC
CASSPRTSGLTSYEQYF
>.|TRBJ2-1|.|TRBV7-9
TGTGCCAGCAGTAGTCTTTTACCTGAGCAGTTCTTC
CASSSLLPEQFF
>TRBD1|TRBJ1-6|few|TRBV30
TGTGCCTGGAGCCCGGGACAGGGGGCGAATTCACCCCTCCACTTT
CAWSPGQGANSPLHF
>.|TRBJ2-3|.|TRBV19
TGTGCCAGTAGTATACCCAGCGGAAGCACAGATACGCAGTATTTT
CASSIPSGSTDTQYF
>.|TRBJ2-6|.|TRBV5-1
TGCGCCAGCAGCTTGGGCAGGGTGACTGGGGCCAACGTCCTGACTTTC
CASSLGRVTGANVLTF
>TRBD1|TRBJ2-5|.|TRBV7-2
TGTGCCAGCAGCTACGGGACAGGGGGGCGAGAGACCCAGTACTTC
CASSYGTGGRETQYF
>.|TRBJ1-2|.|TRBV29-1
TGCAGCGTTGAAGACGGGATTATAGGTGGCTACACCTTC
CSVEDGIIGGYTF
>TRBD1|TRBJ1-5|once|TRBV30
TGTGCCTGGAGTCGTACAGGGGAGGTCAATCAGCCCCAGCATTTT
CAWSRTGEVNQPQHF
>TRBD1|TRBJ1-1|.|TRBV18
TGTGCCAGCTCACCTGACAGGGCGGTTGGGTACATTGAAGCTTTCTTT
CASSPDRAVGYIEAFF
>TRBD1|TRBJ1-5|.|TRBV24-1
TGTGCCACCAGTACAGGGGGCGCGCAGCCCCAGCATTTT
CATSTGGAQPQHF